The next 28 T cell receptor beta chains were all read from a single sample in a study of post-analysis software for immune sequencing data. The study's findings and limits: Compared with controls, patients had more of roughly five TRBV segments, including TRBV5-6, TRBV5-1 and TRBV20-1.

The authors incorporated unique molecular identifiers into the TCR beta cDNA libraries. TCRdb passed the PCR reads through MiXCR, listing each CDR3 protein once. The profile shows about 800,000 distinct CDR3 sequences, approximately 30% of them singletons. These receptors have no known antigen. The sequencing sample was made of blood. The origin of the receptors is a girl aged 10-17 years with multiple sclerosis.

This chain connects TRBV7-2 to TRBJ2-1, with 7 bases identical to TRBD2. Germline V lookup: CDR1 SGHTA, CDR2 FQGNSA. Trimming at V came to 8 bases and at J to 5 bases, leaving 9 bases not matched to a gene. CDR3 size: 14 residues. DNA of the CDR3: TGTGCCAGCCAGAGAGGCGGGAGTAACAATGAGCAGTTCTTC. Translated: CASQRGGSNNEQFF.

The chain couples TRBV4-1 to TRBJ2-2, with 7 bases fitting TRBD1. Germline CDR1 is MGHRA and CDR2 is YSYEKL. Unmatched junction bases numbered 7, after V lost 5 bases and J lost 4 bases. This CDR3 is built from 15 residues. CDR3 nucleotide sequence: TGCGCCAGCAGCACCGCAGACAGGGCCACCGGGGAGCTGTTTTTT. As protein: CASSTADRATGELFF.

Regarding this clonotype: Germline is not matched at one junction end, which may reflect a read error. This chain connects TRBV6-4 to TRBJ2-3, with 12 bases aligning to TRBD2. The germline V gene encodes CDR1 MRHNA and CDR2 SNTAGT. The CDR3 consists of 15 residues. CDR3 sequence: CTSSDSTSGGDTQYF. CDR3 nucleotides: TGTACCAGCAGTGACTCGACTAGCGGGGGAGATACGCAGTATTTT.

Many counts were recorded for this clonotype. The chain links TRBV20-1 to TRBJ1-6, with D uncertain. The V end was cut by 5 bases, the J end by 7 bases, with 18 bases between. Germline V lookup: CDR1 DFQATT, CDR2 SNEGSKA (reference sequence). This CDR3 comprises 15 residues. The CDR3 DNA reads as TGCAGTGCTGGCGGATTAGACGGAGAGAATTCACCCCTCCACTTT. Translating gives CSAGGLDGENSPLHF.

V is TRBV6-2 or TRBV6-3 and J is TRBJ2-7; 7 bases agree with TRBD1. The CDR3 is made up of 19 amino acids. Germline lookup yields CDR1 MNHEY and CDR2 SVGEGT. After removal of 0 bases from V and 3 bases from J, the junction contained 17 bases not matched to a gene. The CDR3 loop reads CASSYSGQRPDLGFYEQYF. The CDR3 coding sequence is TGTGCCAGCAGTTACTCGGGACAGCGACCCGACTTGGGATTCTACGAGCAGTACTTC.

A few counts support this clonotype. V and J are TRBV13 and TRBJ1-1; unclear D gene. The germline V gene encodes CDR1 PRHDT and CDR2 FYEKMQ (reference sequence). The CDR3 contains 14 residues. V dropped 5 bases and J dropped 0 bases, with 10 bases sitting between them. The CDR3 coding sequence is TGTGCCAGCAGCCGACGAACAGTGAACACTGAAGCTTTCTTT. Translation: CASSRRTVNTEAFF.

The V gene is TRBV7-8, the J gene TRBJ1-5, with 8 positions matching TRBD1. The germline CDR1 and CDR2 sequences are SGHVS and FQNEAQ. The junction had 13 bases not matched to a gene; V was cut back by 5 bases and J by 7 bases. CDR3 length: 16 amino acids. In DNA, the CDR3 is TGTGCCAGCAGCCCGGAGGGGGACAGGAGGTACCAGCCCCAGCATTTT. Encoded protein: CASSPEGDRRYQPQHF. The variable domain in full, with the rest retrieved from reference TRBV7-8 and TRBJ1-5, is GAGVSQSPRYKVAKRGQDVALRCDPISGHVSLFWYQQALGQGPEFLTYFQNEAQLDKSGLPSDRFFAERPEGSVSTLKIQRTQQEDSAVYLCASSPEGDRRYQPQHFGDGTRLSIL.

The chain joins TRBV6-4 to TRBJ1-2, with TRBD1 matching 8 bases. Germline V gene sequence: CDR1 MRHNA, CDR2 SNTAGT. The CDR3 consists of 15 residues. V lost 6 bases and J lost 0; bases outside the gene matches: 6. CDR3 sequence (DNA): TGTGCCAGCAGGAGGGACAGGTCGGCTAACTATGGCTACACCTTC. This sequence encodes CASRRDRSANYGYTF.

The chain has TRBV29-1 and TRBJ2-1; 7 bases match TRBD1. CDR1 SQVTM and CDR2 ANQGSEA come from the germline V gene. Losses at the gene ends were 1 base for V and 6 bases for J; bases not matched to a gene: 9. This CDR3 is 15 amino acids long. The CDR3 sequence is CSVEVLEGGGNEQFF. In DNA, the CDR3 is TGCAGCGTTGAAGTTTTAGAAGGGGGCGGCAATGAGCAGTTCTTC.

This clonotype was seen only a few times. CDR3 coding DNA: TGTGCCAGCAGCCCTTGGAACCGACAGATTACTACAGATACGCAGTATTTT. Its protein product is CASSPWNRQITTDTQYF. The chain uses TRBV7-9 and TRBJ2-3, with D tentatively TRBD1 (5 bases). The germline V and J ends were trimmed by 5 bases and 3 bases, with 21 bases remaining between them. Germline values: CDR1 SEHNR, CDR2 FQNEAQ (reference sequence). CDR3 length: 17 amino acids.

The chain links TRBV11-2 to TRBJ2-5; D possibly corresponds to TRBD2 (6 bases). The J call may not be correct, given that the DNA end is closer to TRBJ2-7. The germline V gene encodes CDR1 SGHAT and CDR2 FQNNGV. The CDR3 is 15 residues long. The CDR3 reads CASSQRGASESEQYF. DNA of the CDR3: TGTGCCAGCAGCCAGCGTGGGGCTAGCGAAAGCGAGCAGTACTTC.

This clonotype was recorded a few times. The chain carries TRBV20-1 and TRBJ2-3, with 8 bases aligning to TRBD2. CDR3 length equals 15 residues. Looked up from germline, CDR1 is DFQATT and CDR2 is SNEGSKA (reference sequence). After removal of 0 bases from V and 1 base from J, the junction contained 3 bases not matched to a gene. CDR3 in DNA: TGCAGTGCTAGAGAATGGCGGGGGGGCACAGATACGCAGTATTTT. It specifies CSAREWRGGTDTQYF.

The sample holds a few counts of this clonotype. The V call is TRBV4-3, the J call TRBJ2-1; 7 positions agree with TRBD2. The J segment lost 0 bases and the V segment lost 4 bases, leaving 9 bases of the junction unmatched. Germline values: CDR1 LGHNA, CDR2 YSLEER. This CDR3 has 17 amino acids. As DNA, the CDR3 is TGCGCCAGCAGCCGGGGGTCGGCTAGCGGCTCCTACAATGAGCAGTTCTTC. Amino acid sequence: CASSRGSASGSYNEQFF.

This clonotype has only a few counts. V gene TRBV7-2 combines with J gene TRBJ2-1; no definite D call. Germline V gene sequence: CDR1 SGHTA, CDR2 FQGNSA. The CDR3 loop spans 16 amino acids. The ends were cut back, 2 bases at V and 0 bases at J, with 11 bases in the middle. The CDR3, as DNA: TGTGCCAGCAGCTTAAGTGTGAGGAGCTCCTACAATGAGCAGTTCTTC. Protein: CASSLSVRSSYNEQFF. The entire variable domain, with the rest obtained from reference TRBV7-2 and TRBJ2-1, is as follows: GAGVSQSPSNKVTEKGKDVELRCDPISGHTALYWYRQSLGQGLEFLIYFQGNSAPDKSGLPSDRFSAERTGGSVSTLTIQRTQQEDSAVYLCASSLSVRSSYNEQFFGPGTRLTVL.

The V gene is TRBV3-1, the J gene TRBJ2-3, with D unclear. Trimming pared 3 bases from V and 6 bases from J, leaving 10 bases between. The CDR3 consists of 13 residues. Germline V CDR1 and CDR2: LGHDT, YNNKEL (reference sequence). CDR3 region: CASSHQDGDTQYF. The CDR3 region has the DNA TGTGCCAGCAGCCACCAAGACGGGGATACGCAGTATTTT.

V usage is TRBV28 and J usage is TRBJ2-5, with a tentative D call TRBD1 (5 bases). CDR3 length: 12 residues. CDR1 is MDHEN, CDR2 SYDVKM, per germline. With 7 bases removed from V and 5 bases from J, the gap between germline ends came to 11 bases. CDR3: CASNFKGETQYF. CDR3 bases: TGTGCCAGCAATTTCAAGGGGGAGACCCAGTACTTC.

This clonotype was found a few times. This chain joins TRBV29-1 and TRBJ1-1, with 8 bases matching TRBD1. The germline V gene has CDR1 SQVTM and CDR2 ANQGSEA. The CDR3 runs to 14 residues. With 5 bases clipped from V and 5 bases from J, the junction kept 10 bases outside the gene matches. The CDR3 is CSVNLRTGKTEAFF. The CDR3 DNA reads TGCAGCGTTAATTTGCGGACAGGGAAGACTGAAGCTTTCTTT.

The chain couples TRBV27 to TRBJ2-1, with 11 bases lining up with TRBD2. The CDR3 is made up of 12 amino acids. Per the germline V gene, CDR1 is MNHEY and CDR2 is SMNVEV (reference sequence). The CDR3 DNA is TGTGTAGCGGGAGGGCCCCGCAATGAGCAGTTCTTC. The encoded protein is CVAGGPRNEQFF.

This clonotype turned up a few times. The chain uses TRBV12-3 or TRBV12-4 and TRBJ1-5; a possible D gene is TRBD1 (5 bases). The V end was cut by 2 bases, the J end by 6 bases, with 14 bases between. This CDR3 has 15 residues. Written as DNA, the CDR3 is TGTGCCAGCAGTTTAAGGTCAGGGTGGTCTCAGCCCCAGCATTTT. This codes for CASSLRSGWSQPQHF.

Only a few counts were recorded for this clonotype. This chain joins TRBV7-2 and TRBJ1-1; D remains ambiguous. V lost 3 bases and J 9 bases, leaving 5 bases between the germline ends. The CDR3 is 10 residues long. CDR1 and CDR2 (germline): SGHTA, FQGNSA. The CDR3 reads CASSLVKAFF. The CDR3 coding sequence is TGTGCCAGCAGCTTGGTCAAAGCTTTCTTT.

The chain carries TRBV6-2 or TRBV6-3 and TRBJ2-3; 12 nucleotides line up with TRBD2. With 9 bases clipped from V and 3 bases from J, the junction kept 10 bases outside the gene matches. This CDR3 comprises 16 residues. The germline V gene encodes CDR1 MNHEY and CDR2 SVGEGT. CDR3 sequence reads: CASQRTSGMVTDTQYF. The CDR3 region has the DNA TGTGCCAGTCAGAGGACTAGCGGGATGGTGACAGATACGCAGTATTTT.

This clonotype has a handful of counts. CDR3 sequence: CASSYSTPSSSGNTIYF. For the CDR3, the DNA is TGTGCCAGCAGTTACTCGACACCTTCGAGCTCTGGAAACACCATATATTTT. J is TRBJ1-3 and V is TRBV6-5, with unresolved D. CDR1 is MNHEY, CDR2 SVGAGI, per germline. There are 17 residues in the CDR3. V lost 0 bases to trimming and J lost 0 bases, with 12 bases between them.

The J gene is TRBJ1-1, the V gene TRBV10-2, with 7 bases identical to TRBD1. CDR3 length: 15 amino acids. Germline-derived CDR1 and CDR2 are WSHSY and SAAADI. J was trimmed by 0 bases and V by 2 bases; bases with no gene match: 3. The DNA for the CDR3 is TGCGCCAGCAGTGAGACAGGGGCCATGAACACTGAAGCTTTCTTT. Protein: CASSETGAMNTEAFF.

This sequence joins TRBV5-6 and TRBJ2-3, with no clear D. Germline V CDR1 and CDR2: SGHDT, YYEEEE. Trimming pared 0 bases from V and 3 bases from J, leaving 8 bases between. The CDR3 extends over 14 amino acids. CDR3 coding DNA: TGTGCCAGCAGCTTGGTCGCAGTGACAGATACGCAGTATTTT. Residues: CASSLVAVTDTQYF.

This rearrangement joins TRBV20-1 to TRBJ2-1, with 12 positions matching TRBD2. Germline loops: CDR1 DFQATT, CDR2 SNEGSKA (reference sequence). This CDR3 has 14 amino acids. After removal of 3 bases from V and 8 bases from J, the junction contained 5 bases not matched to a gene. In DNA, the CDR3 is TGCAGTGCTAGTAACCTAGCGGGGGGGTATGAGCAGTTCTTC. Translating gives CSASNLAGGYEQFF.

The rearrangement links TRBV13 to TRBJ2-1, with 7 positions matching TRBD2. Trimming at V came to 1 base and at J to 14 bases, leaving 5 bases not matched to a gene. This CDR3 has 12 residues. The germline CDR1 and CDR2 sequences are PRHDT and FYEKMQ (reference sequence). CDR3 region: CASSLAVGGKFF. The CDR3 DNA reads TGTGCCAGCAGCTTAGCGGTCGGGGGGAAGTTCTTC.

This clonotype was detected a few times. This chain connects TRBV29-1 to TRBJ2-2; D perhaps matches TRBD2 (6 bases). This CDR3 comprises 14 residues. From germline, CDR1 is SQVTM and CDR2 ANQGSEA. V lost 1 base, J lost 2 bases, and 8 bases lay in between. The CDR3 DNA reads TGCAGCGTTGAAGGGGACTCAAACACCGGGGAGCTGTTTTTT. Protein sequence: CSVEGDSNTGELFF.

The chain combines TRBV20-1 with TRBJ2-3; 12 nucleotides line up with TRBD2. The CDR3 consists of 14 residues. CDR1 is DFQATT, CDR2 SNEGSKA, per germline (reference sequence). The trim removed 6 bases at V and 5 bases at J, leaving 6 bases unmatched. In DNA form, the CDR3 reads TGCAGTGCCGCCTCGGGACTAGCGGGAGATACGCAGTATTTT. Its protein product is CSAASGLAGDTQYF.